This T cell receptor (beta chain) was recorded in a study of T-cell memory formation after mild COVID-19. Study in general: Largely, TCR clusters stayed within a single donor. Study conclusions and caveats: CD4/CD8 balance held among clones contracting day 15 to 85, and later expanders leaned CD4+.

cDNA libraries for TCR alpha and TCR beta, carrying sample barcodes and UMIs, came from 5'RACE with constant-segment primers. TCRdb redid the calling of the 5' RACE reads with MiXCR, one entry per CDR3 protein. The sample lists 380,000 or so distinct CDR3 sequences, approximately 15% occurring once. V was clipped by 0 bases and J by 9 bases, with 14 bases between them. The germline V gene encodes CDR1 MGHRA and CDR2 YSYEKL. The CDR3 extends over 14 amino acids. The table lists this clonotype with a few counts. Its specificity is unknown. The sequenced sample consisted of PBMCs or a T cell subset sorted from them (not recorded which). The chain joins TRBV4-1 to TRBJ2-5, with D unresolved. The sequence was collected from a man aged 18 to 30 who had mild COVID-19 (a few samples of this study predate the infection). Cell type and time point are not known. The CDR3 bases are TGCGCCAGCAGCCAAGATCAAGGCTACGTCTCCCAGTACTTC. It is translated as CASSQDQGYVSQYF.